The sequence of this T cell receptor beta chain was determined in a study of blood T cell repertoires in COVID-19. Participant age was roughly 18 to 89 years, and participants resided in fewer than 30 US areas. The method was immunoSEQ multiplex PCR; TCRdb's version includes in-frame clones alone and lacks a portion of them. The table includes some 180,000 clones, around 85% detected once. The CDR3 is made up of 13 amino acids. Germline loops: CDR1 MNHEY, CDR2 SMNVEV (reference sequence). Between the trimmed V and J ends, which lost 7 bases and 4 bases, there was a span of 13 bases. This TCR was sampled from a man aged 40-49 years who had recovered from COVID-19. Sequencing was done on a sample of PBMCs or T cells enriched from blood (not recorded which). This sequence joins TRBV27 and TRBJ1-2; weak D call: TRBD1 (5 bases). The CDR3: CASTGPNFYGYTF. DNA of the CDR3: TGTGCCAGCACAGGGCCTAACTTCTATGGCTACACCTTC.